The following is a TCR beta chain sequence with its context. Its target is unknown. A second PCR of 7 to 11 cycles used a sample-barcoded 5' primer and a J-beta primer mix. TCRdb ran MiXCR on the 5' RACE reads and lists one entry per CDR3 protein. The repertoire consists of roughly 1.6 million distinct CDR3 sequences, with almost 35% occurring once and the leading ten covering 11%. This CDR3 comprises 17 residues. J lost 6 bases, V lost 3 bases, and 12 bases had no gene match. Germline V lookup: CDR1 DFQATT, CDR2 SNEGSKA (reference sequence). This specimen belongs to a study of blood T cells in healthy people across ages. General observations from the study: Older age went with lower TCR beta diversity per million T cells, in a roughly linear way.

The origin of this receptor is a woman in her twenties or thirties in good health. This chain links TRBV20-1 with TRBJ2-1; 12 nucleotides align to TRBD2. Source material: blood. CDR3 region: CSASGQGLAGGINEQFF. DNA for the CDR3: TGCAGTGCTAGCGGGCAGGGCCTAGCGGGGGGGATCAATGAGCAGTTCTTC.